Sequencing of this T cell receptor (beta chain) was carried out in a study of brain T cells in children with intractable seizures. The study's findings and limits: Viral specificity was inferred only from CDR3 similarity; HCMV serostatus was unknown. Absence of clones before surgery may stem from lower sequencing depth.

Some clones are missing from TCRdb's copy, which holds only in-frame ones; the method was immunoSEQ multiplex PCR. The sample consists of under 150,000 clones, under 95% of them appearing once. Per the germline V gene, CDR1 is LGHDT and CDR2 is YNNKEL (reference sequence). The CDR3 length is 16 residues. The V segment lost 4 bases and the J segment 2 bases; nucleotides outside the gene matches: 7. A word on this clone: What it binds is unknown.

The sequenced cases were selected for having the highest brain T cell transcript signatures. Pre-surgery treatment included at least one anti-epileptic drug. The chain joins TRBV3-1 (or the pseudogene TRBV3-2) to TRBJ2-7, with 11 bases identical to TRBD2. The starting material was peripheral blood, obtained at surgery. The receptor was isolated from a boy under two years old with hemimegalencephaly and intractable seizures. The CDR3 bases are TGTGCCAGCAGCCCCCAAGGGACTAGCGGTCCCTACGAGCAGTACTTC. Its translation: CASSPQGTSGPYEQYF.